These T cell receptor beta chains were read from a single sample in a study of T cell responses to AZD1222 COVID-19 vaccine. The assay was immunoSEQ multiplex PCR, and TCRdb's table has in-frame clones only and misses some. Among approximately 150,000 clones listed, around 90% were seen once. The sequencing here drew on peripheral blood, taken on day 0 of AZD1222 vaccination. The receptors originated from an adult in good health. Both conserved end residues are part of each CDR3. D genes are given only for firm matches. Clone sizes are given selectively: once, few, many, or a class where the clone is expanded.

J gene: TRBJ2-7
D gene: .
V gene: TRBV5-5
clone size: .
CDR3 DNA: TGTGCCAGCAGTGTGGAGGGCCAGCCTACCTACGAGCAGTACTTC
CDR3 protein: CASSVEGQPTYEQYF

J gene: TRBJ2-2
D gene: .
V gene: TRBV28
clone size: .
CDR3 DNA: TGTGCCAGCCGCCCTGGAAGCGCGAACACCGGGGAGCTGTTTTTT
CDR3 protein: CASRPGSANTGELFF

J gene: TRBJ1-1
D gene: .
V gene: TRBV28
clone size: .
CDR3 DNA: TGTGCCAGCAGTTTAGTCGTGGGGGGAACTGGGGTGAACACTGAAGCTTTCTTT
CDR3 protein: CASSLVVGGTGVNTEAFF

J gene: TRBJ2-7
D gene: TRBD2
V gene: TRBV3-1/TRBV3-2
clone size: .
CDR3 DNA: TGTGCCAGCAGCCCGAGCGGGGACCCCTTTTACGAGCAGTACTTC
CDR3 protein: CASSPSGDPFYEQYF

J gene: TRBJ2-4
D gene: TRBD1
V gene: TRBV18
clone size: .
CDR3 DNA: TGTGCCAGCTCACCCCGACAGGGTGTAGCCAAAAACATTCAGTACTTC
CDR3 protein: CASSPRQGVAKNIQYF

J gene: TRBJ1-1
D gene: .
V gene: TRBV28
clone size: .
CDR3 DNA: TGTGCCAGCACCGGGCCTTTTGAAGCTTTCTTT
CDR3 protein: CASTGPFEAFF

J gene: TRBJ1-2
D gene: .
V gene: TRBV29-1
clone size: .
CDR3 DNA: TGCAGCGTGACAGGCACTAACTATGGCTACACCTTC
CDR3 protein: CSVTGTNYGYTF

J gene: TRBJ1-1
D gene: .
V gene: TRBV6-6
clone size: .
CDR3 DNA: TGTGCCAGCAGAGGGCAGAACACTGAAGCTTTCTTT
CDR3 protein: CASRGQNTEAFF

J gene: TRBJ1-5
D gene: TRBD1
V gene: TRBV6-5
clone size: .
CDR3 DNA: TGTGCCAGCAGTTACGACAGGGTAGGCAATCAGCCCCAGCATTTT
CDR3 protein: CASSYDRVGNQPQHF

J gene: TRBJ2-7
D gene: .
V gene: TRBV4-2
clone size: .
CDR3 DNA: TGTGCCAGCAGCCAAGCCCACAAGTACGAGCAGTACTTC
CDR3 protein: CASSQAHKYEQYF

J gene: TRBJ1-6
D gene: TRBD1
V gene: TRBV28
clone size: once
CDR3 DNA: TGTGCCAGCAGGCCTCCGACAGGGGCGGGGGAAAAGTTCCTCCACTTT
CDR3 protein: CASRPPTGAGEKFLHF

J gene: TRBJ2-1
D gene: TRBD2
V gene: TRBV4-1
clone size: .
CDR3 DNA: TGCGCCAGCAGCCAAGAGGTCACTAGCGGAATCTACAATGAGCAGTTCTTC
CDR3 protein: CASSQEVTSGIYNEQFF

J gene: TRBJ1-2
D gene: .
V gene: TRBV19
clone size: .
CDR3 DNA: TGTGCCAGTAGTACGGGACGGCGATATGGCTACACCTTC
CDR3 protein: CASSTGRRYGYTF

J gene: TRBJ1-1
D gene: .
V gene: TRBV28
clone size: .
CDR3 DNA: TGTGCCAGCAGTTTAGGAGGGATTAGTAGCTCTGAAGCTTTCTTT
CDR3 protein: CASSLGGISSSEAFF

J gene: TRBJ2-7
D gene: .
V gene: TRBV19
clone size: .
CDR3 DNA: TGTGCCAGTAGTATAGAACCGGGAATCTCCTACGAGCAGTACTTC
CDR3 protein: CASSIEPGISYEQYF

J gene: TRBJ2-7
D gene: TRBD2
V gene: TRBV2
clone size: few
CDR3 DNA: TGTGCCAGCAGGGGGGGACTAGCGGAACCTACCTACGAGCAGTACTTC
CDR3 protein: CASRGGLAEPTYEQYF

J gene: TRBJ2-1
D gene: .
V gene: TRBV11-3
clone size: .
CDR3 DNA: TGTGCCAGCAGCTTAAATCCGGCACCAGCGGCAGGTAACAATGAGCAGTTCTTC
CDR3 protein: CASSLNPAPAAGNNEQFF

J gene: TRBJ2-2
D gene: .
V gene: TRBV19
clone size: once
CDR3 DNA: TGTGCCAGTAGTGAAGTAGATACGGGCCCCGGGGAGCTGTTTTTT
CDR3 protein: CASSEVDTGPGELFF

J gene: TRBJ1-3
D gene: .
V gene: TRBV7-2
clone size: .
CDR3 DNA: TGTGCCAGCAGCTTAGTGGGGGCGCTCTCCGGAAACACCATATATTTT
CDR3 protein: CASSLVGALSGNTIYF

J gene: TRBJ2-3
D gene: .
V gene: TRBV5-1
clone size: .
CDR3 DNA: TGCGCCAGCAGCTCCCGGACGGCCACCGGGACGCAGTATTTT
CDR3 protein: CASSSRTATGTQYF

J gene: TRBJ1-4
D gene: .
V gene: TRBV6-1
clone size: .
CDR3 DNA: TGTGCCAGCAGTGTGGGGACCCGTCCCCGTGGAGGAAAACTGTTTTTT
CDR3 protein: CASSVGTRPRGGKLFF

J gene: TRBJ2-2
D gene: .
V gene: TRBV30
clone size: .
CDR3 DNA: TGTGCCTGGAGTAGGACGAACACCGGGGAGCTGTTTTTT
CDR3 protein: CAWSRTNTGELFF

J gene: TRBJ1-1
D gene: .
V gene: TRBV14
clone size: .
CDR3 DNA: TGTGCCAGCAGCCCCCACGGGTGGGCGGACACTGAAGCTTTCTTT
CDR3 protein: CASSPHGWADTEAFF

J gene: TRBJ2-7
D gene: TRBD2
V gene: TRBV6-6
clone size: .
CDR3 DNA: TGTGCCAGCAATGTAGCGGGAGACCGTTCCTACGAGCAGTACTTC
CDR3 protein: CASNVAGDRSYEQYF

J gene: TRBJ2-7
D gene: TRBD2
V gene: TRBV10-1
clone size: .
CDR3 DNA: TGCGCCAGCAGTGAGTCCTTAGCGGGAGGGCCTATCTACGAGCAGTACTTC
CDR3 protein: CASSESLAGGPIYEQYF

J gene: TRBJ1-1
D gene: .
V gene: TRBV18
clone size: .
CDR3 DNA: TGTGCCAGCTCAAGAACACAAAAGACGAACACTGAAGCTTTCTTT
CDR3 protein: CASSRTQKTNTEAFF

J gene: TRBJ2-1
D gene: TRBD2
V gene: TRBV5-1
clone size: .
CDR3 DNA: TGCGCCAGCAGCTTTGTCCTAGCGGGCTCCTACAATGAGCAGTTCTTC
CDR3 protein: CASSFVLAGSYNEQFF

J gene: TRBJ1-2
D gene: .
V gene: TRBV5-8
clone size: once
CDR3 DNA: TGTGCCAGCAGCCCTCGGACAACCTATGGCTACACCTTC
CDR3 protein: CASSPRTTYGYTF

J gene: TRBJ2-2
D gene: .
V gene: TRBV7-3
clone size: .
CDR3 DNA: TGTGCCAGCAGCTCTCCCGGGTCACCGAACACCGGGGAGCTGTTTTTT
CDR3 protein: CASSSPGSPNTGELFF

J gene: TRBJ1-2
D gene: .
V gene: TRBV5-6
clone size: .
CDR3 DNA: TGTGCCAGCAGCGCCGTGGGCAGTTCTTATGGCTACACCTTC
CDR3 protein: CASSAVGSSYGYTF

J gene: TRBJ2-1
D gene: .
V gene: TRBV7-9
clone size: .
CDR3 DNA: TGTGCCAGCAGCTTAGTATCAAGGCATTCCTACAATGAGCAGTTCTTC
CDR3 protein: CASSLVSRHSYNEQFF

J gene: TRBJ1-6
D gene: .
V gene: TRBV27
clone size: .
CDR3 DNA: TGTGCCAGCAGTTTAGGCGGTGGATCACCCCTCCACTTT
CDR3 protein: CASSLGGGSPLHF

J gene: TRBJ2-2
D gene: .
V gene: TRBV30
clone size: .
CDR3 DNA: TGTGCCTGGAGACGAAGCTGGGGGAACACCGGGGAGCTGTTTTTT
CDR3 protein: CAWRRSWGNTGELFF

J gene: TRBJ2-7
D gene: .
V gene: TRBV7-9
clone size: .
CDR3 DNA: TGTGCCAGCAGCTTTTTAAAGACCGGCCGGGACGAGCAGTACTTC
CDR3 protein: CASSFLKTGRDEQYF

J gene: TRBJ2-3
D gene: .
V gene: TRBV19
clone size: .
CDR3 DNA: TGTGCCAGTACCGCGGACCCGAGGGATACGCAGTATTTT
CDR3 protein: CASTADPRDTQYF

J gene: TRBJ2-7
D gene: .
V gene: TRBV12-3/TRBV12-4
clone size: .
CDR3 DNA: TGTGCCAGCAGTTTGTTAGGGGAAGGCGAGCAGTACTTC
CDR3 protein: CASSLLGEGEQYF

J gene: TRBJ1-1
D gene: .
V gene: TRBV7-3
clone size: .
CDR3 DNA: TGTGCCAGCAGCTTAGACGGTGGGGTTATGAACACTGAAGCTTTCTTT
CDR3 protein: CASSLDGGVMNTEAFF

J gene: TRBJ1-2
D gene: .
V gene: TRBV6-1
clone size: .
CDR3 DNA: TGTGCCAGCAGTGATCAGAGGGGATTTACAGACGGCTACACCTTC
CDR3 protein: CASSDQRGFTDGYTF

J gene: TRBJ2-5
D gene: TRBD2
V gene: TRBV4-2
clone size: .
CDR3 DNA: TGTGCCAGCAGCCAAGCGGGGGGTGAGACCCAGTACTTC
CDR3 protein: CASSQAGGETQYF

J gene: TRBJ1-1
D gene: TRBD1
V gene: TRBV28
clone size: .
CDR3 DNA: TGTGCCAGCAGTCAAATTAAGACAGGGATGAACACTGAAGCTTTCTTT
CDR3 protein: CASSQIKTGMNTEAFF

J gene: TRBJ1-2
D gene: .
V gene: TRBV7-8
clone size: .
CDR3 DNA: TGTGCCAGCAGCTTAGACCCCGCGACAGGCCTCTATGGCTACACCTTC
CDR3 protein: CASSLDPATGLYGYTF

J gene: TRBJ1-1
D gene: .
V gene: TRBV5-5
clone size: .
CDR3 DNA: TGTGCCAGCAGCTTGGTCAGGGCCGCTGAAGCTTTCTTT
CDR3 protein: CASSLVRAAEAFF

J gene: TRBJ1-1
D gene: TRBD1
V gene: TRBV5-1
clone size: .
CDR3 DNA: TGCGCCAGCACCCGGGGGGACAGCTCGCATTTGAACACTGAAGCTTTCTTT
CDR3 protein: CASTRGDSSHLNTEAFF

J gene: TRBJ1-2
D gene: TRBD1
V gene: TRBV7-2
clone size: once
CDR3 DNA: TGTGCCAGCAGCCCCGGACAGGGAATCGGCTACACCTTC
CDR3 protein: CASSPGQGIGYTF

J gene: TRBJ1-1
D gene: .
V gene: TRBV6-5
clone size: .
CDR3 DNA: TGTGCCAGCAGTAGAGGACCTCGCACTGAAGCTTTCTTT
CDR3 protein: CASSRGPRTEAFF

J gene: TRBJ1-1
D gene: .
V gene: TRBV19
clone size: .
CDR3 DNA: TGTGCCAGTAGTATCGGGCATAAGAACACTGAAGCTTTCTTT
CDR3 protein: CASSIGHKNTEAFF

J gene: TRBJ2-7
D gene: TRBD1
V gene: TRBV10-3
clone size: .
CDR3 DNA: TGTGCCACCTCGGGGACAGGGGTAAACGAGCAGTACTTC
CDR3 protein: CATSGTGVNEQYF

J gene: TRBJ1-2
D gene: TRBD1
V gene: TRBV6-5
clone size: once
CDR3 DNA: TGTGCCAGCACCACGACAGGGCTGGAGGGCTACACCTTC
CDR3 protein: CASTTTGLEGYTF

J gene: TRBJ1-4
D gene: .
V gene: TRBV6-5
clone size: .
CDR3 DNA: TGTGCCAGCAGTTCCCGACAGATCTTTAATGAAAAACTGTTTTTT
CDR3 protein: CASSSRQIFNEKLFF

J gene: TRBJ1-1
D gene: .
V gene: TRBV11-2
clone size: .
CDR3 DNA: TGTGCCAGCAGCTTAGATGGGGGGGTGGCTGAAGCTTTCTTT
CDR3 protein: CASSLDGGVAEAFF

J gene: TRBJ1-6
D gene: .
V gene: TRBV7-9
clone size: .
CDR3 DNA: TGTGCCAGCAGCTTAGTGGGAATTTCACCCCTCCACTTT
CDR3 protein: CASSLVGISPLHF

J gene: TRBJ2-3
D gene: .
V gene: TRBV20-1
clone size: .
CDR3 DNA: TGCAGTGCTAGTCACGGCGGGAGCACAGATACGCAGTATTTT
CDR3 protein: CSASHGGSTDTQYF

J gene: TRBJ1-2
D gene: .
V gene: TRBV7-9
clone size: .
CDR3 DNA: TGTGCCAGCAGCCTCGACTGGGATGGCTACACCTTC
CDR3 protein: CASSLDWDGYTF

J gene: TRBJ1-2
D gene: TRBD1
V gene: TRBV28
clone size: .
CDR3 DNA: TGTGCCAGCAGTTTTAAGTTGACAGGGGTAACGAACTATGGCTACACCTTC
CDR3 protein: CASSFKLTGVTNYGYTF

J gene: TRBJ2-3
D gene: TRBD1
V gene: TRBV24-1
clone size: .
CDR3 DNA: TGTGCCACCAGTGAGATGACAGGGGGTGCGCAGTATTTT
CDR3 protein: CATSEMTGGAQYF

J gene: TRBJ2-1
D gene: TRBD2
V gene: TRBV3-1/TRBV3-2
clone size: .
CDR3 DNA: TGTGCCAGCAGCCAAGATTTAAGCGGGACTAGAAAGTACAATGAGCAGTTCTTC
CDR3 protein: CASSQDLSGTRKYNEQFF

J gene: TRBJ2-1
D gene: .
V gene: TRBV29-1
clone size: .
CDR3 DNA: TGCAGCGTTGAACTTCCCGGGAAGGAGCAGTTCTTC
CDR3 protein: CSVELPGKEQFF

J gene: TRBJ2-3
D gene: .
V gene: TRBV7-2
clone size: .
CDR3 DNA: TGTGCCAGCAGCTTAGCAGCCGCGGTAGCAAGAAGGGATACGCAGTATTTT
CDR3 protein: CASSLAAAVARRDTQYF